These T cell receptor beta chains were read from a single sample in a study of CD8 T cells in ankylosing spondylitis. A single record per CDR3 protein comes from TCRdb applying MiXCR to the 5' RACE reads. Of 200,000 to 250,000 distinct CDR3 sequences in the sample, around 18% were seen once. Specimen: blood, either unsorted or a sorted T cell fraction (not recorded which). The receptors stem from a male donor with ankylosing spondylitis. Both conserved end residues are part of each CDR3. The order of the fields is D gene, V gene, J gene, clone size, CDR3 length, CDR3 DNA, CDR3 protein. The D gene is left open where the match is weak. The size of a clone is reported for some rows only, either as once, few or many, or as a class for expanded clones.

d_gene: TRBD2; v_gene: TRBV7-9; j_gene: TRBJ2-1; abundance: few; len: 16; CDR3nt: TGTGCCAGCAGCTCCAGGACTAGCGGGCTATACAATGAGCAGTTCTTC; CDR3aa: CASSSRTSGLYNEQFF
d_gene: TRBD1; v_gene: TRBV5-1; j_gene: TRBJ1-6; abundance: NA; len: 14; CDR3nt: TGCGCCAGCACCGAGTTCCCAGGGGGACCACCCCTCCACTTT; CDR3aa: CASTEFPGGPPLHF
d_gene: NA; v_gene: TRBV6-1; j_gene: TRBJ2-7; abundance: few; len: 13; CDR3nt: TGTGCCAGCAGTGCTGACAGCCACTACGAGCAGTACTTC; CDR3aa: CASSADSHYEQYF
d_gene: NA; v_gene: TRBV27; j_gene: TRBJ2-7; abundance: NA; len: 15; CDR3nt: TGTGCCAGCACCCACAACGGGGTCAACGGCTACGAGCAGTACTTC; CDR3aa: CASTHNGVNGYEQYF
d_gene: TRBD2; v_gene: TRBV11-2; j_gene: TRBJ2-1; abundance: NA; len: 16; CDR3nt: TGTGCCAGCAGCTTAGAGGTAGCGGGAGAGTTCCGCGAGCAGTTCTTC; CDR3aa: CASSLEVAGEFREQFF
d_gene: NA; v_gene: TRBV12-3/TRBV12-4; j_gene: TRBJ1-5; abundance: NA; len: 12; CDR3nt: TGTGCCAGCAGTACTGATAATCAGCCCCAGCATTTT; CDR3aa: CASSTDNQPQHF
d_gene: NA; v_gene: TRBV27; j_gene: TRBJ2-5; abundance: NA; len: 15; CDR3nt: TGTGCCAGCAGTTTATCGGGGGGTCTCCAAGAGACCCAGTACTTC; CDR3aa: CASSLSGGLQETQYF
d_gene: TRBD2; v_gene: TRBV30; j_gene: TRBJ2-5; abundance: NA; len: 13; CDR3nt: TGTGCCTGGACTAGCGGGGGGGAAGAGACCCAGTACTTC; CDR3aa: CAWTSGGEETQYF
d_gene: NA; v_gene: TRBV4-1; j_gene: TRBJ2-1; abundance: few; len: 13; CDR3nt: TGCGCCAGCAGCCAAGTACAGTACAATGAGCAGTTCTTC; CDR3aa: CASSQVQYNEQFF
d_gene: NA; v_gene: TRBV6-2/TRBV6-3; j_gene: TRBJ2-7; abundance: NA; len: 13; CDR3nt: TGTGCCAGCAGCCTAATCGGGGTTGGCGAGCAGTACTTC; CDR3aa: CASSLIGVGEQYF
d_gene: NA; v_gene: TRBV7-9; j_gene: TRBJ2-5; abundance: few; len: 15; CDR3nt: TGTGCCAGCAGCCCCCCAGATTTGGGCGTCGAGACCCAGTACTTC; CDR3aa: CASSPPDLGVETQYF
d_gene: NA; v_gene: TRBV28; j_gene: TRBJ2-7; abundance: few; len: 14; CDR3nt: TGTGCCAGCAGTCTCAGGGGGGAGGTCTACGAGCAGTACTTC; CDR3aa: CASSLRGEVYEQYF
d_gene: NA; v_gene: TRBV4-1; j_gene: TRBJ1-1; abundance: NA; len: 17; CDR3nt: TGCGCCAGCAGCCTATCCCCGTTGGCAGGTCAGAACACTGAAGCTTTCTTT; CDR3aa: CASSLSPLAGQNTEAFF
d_gene: NA; v_gene: TRBV12-3/TRBV12-4; j_gene: TRBJ1-3; abundance: many; len: 11; CDR3nt: TGTGCCAGCAGCTCTGGAAACACCATATATTTT; CDR3aa: CASSSGNTIYF
d_gene: NA; v_gene: TRBV7-9; j_gene: TRBJ2-3; abundance: NA; len: 15; CDR3nt: TGTGCCAGCAGCTTAGTTTCCGCGGGCGCAGATACGCAGTATTTT; CDR3aa: CASSLVSAGADTQYF
d_gene: TRBD2; v_gene: TRBV5-1; j_gene: TRBJ2-1; abundance: many; len: 16; CDR3nt: TGCGCCAGCACCCCCCTGTCGGGGGGGACTTACAATGAGCAGTTCTTC; CDR3aa: CASTPLSGGTYNEQFF
d_gene: NA; v_gene: TRBV5-4; j_gene: TRBJ2-2; abundance: NA; len: 14; CDR3nt: TGTGCCAGCGGCCCCGGGCTCCGCTGCGGGGAGCTGTTTTTT; CDR3aa: CASGPGLRCGELFF
d_gene: TRBD2; v_gene: TRBV6-5; j_gene: TRBJ2-1; abundance: NA; len: 17; CDR3nt: TGTGCCAGCAGTTACTCCAGGACGGGGGGCTCCTACAATGAGCAGTTCTTC; CDR3aa: CASSYSRTGGSYNEQFF
d_gene: NA; v_gene: TRBV4-1; j_gene: TRBJ1-1; abundance: few; len: 14; CDR3nt: TGCGCCAGCACCCTGAGTTGGGGGGACACTGAAGCTTTCTTT; CDR3aa: CASTLSWGDTEAFF
d_gene: NA; v_gene: TRBV7-9; j_gene: TRBJ2-7; abundance: few; len: 13; CDR3nt: TGTGCCAGCAGCTTGGTCGGGTCGTGGGAGCAGTACTTC; CDR3aa: CASSLVGSWEQYF
d_gene: TRBD1; v_gene: TRBV3-1; j_gene: TRBJ2-7; abundance: many; len: 16; CDR3nt: TGTGCCAGCAGCCAAGACCGGGACAGGGTCTGGTACGAGCAGTACTTC; CDR3aa: CASSQDRDRVWYEQYF
d_gene: NA; v_gene: TRBV4-1; j_gene: TRBJ1-4; abundance: NA; len: 14; CDR3nt: TGCGCCAGCAGCCGGGGAGGCAGTAAGGAAAAACTGTTTTTT; CDR3aa: CASSRGGSKEKLFF
d_gene: TRBD2; v_gene: TRBV6-5; j_gene: TRBJ2-3; abundance: NA; len: 18; CDR3nt: TGTGCCAGCAGTTACGCTTCACAATTAGCGGGGGGCACAGATACGCAGTATTTT; CDR3aa: CASSYASQLAGGTDTQYF
d_gene: NA; v_gene: TRBV11-2; j_gene: TRBJ2-7; abundance: NA; len: 17; CDR3nt: TGTGCCAGCAGCTTTGAATCCGCGGGGTCCACCTCCTACGAGCAGTACTTC; CDR3aa: CASSFESAGSTSYEQYF
d_gene: TRBD1; v_gene: TRBV5-6; j_gene: TRBJ1-2; abundance: once; len: 16; CDR3nt: TGTGCCGGCAGCACAGCAACAGGGGGCTCCACCTATGGCTACACCTTC; CDR3aa: CAGSTATGGSTYGYTF
d_gene: NA; v_gene: TRBV7-9; j_gene: TRBJ2-1; abundance: NA; len: 14; CDR3nt: TGTGCCAGCAGCTTATTAGCGTCCTACAATGAGCAGTTCTTC; CDR3aa: CASSLLASYNEQFF
d_gene: TRBD2; v_gene: TRBV7-2; j_gene: TRBJ2-1; abundance: few; len: 15; CDR3nt: TGTGCCAGCAGGCCGACTAGCGGGGGCCACAATGAGCAGTTCTTC; CDR3aa: CASRPTSGGHNEQFF
d_gene: NA; v_gene: TRBV14; j_gene: TRBJ2-1; abundance: NA; len: 16; CDR3nt: TGTGCCAGCAGCCAAGATTTAACGGACCCCTACAATGAGCAGTTCTTC; CDR3aa: CASSQDLTDPYNEQFF
d_gene: TRBD2; v_gene: TRBV5-1; j_gene: TRBJ2-3; abundance: few; len: 15; CDR3nt: TGCGCCAGCAGCTTGGCCCGGGGGGGCACAGATACGCAGTATTTT; CDR3aa: CASSLARGGTDTQYF
d_gene: TRBD2; v_gene: TRBV4-2; j_gene: TRBJ2-1; abundance: few; len: 15; CDR3nt: TGTGCCAGCAGCCATGAGCTAGCGGCCTACAATGAGCAGTTCTTC; CDR3aa: CASSHELAAYNEQFF
d_gene: NA; v_gene: TRBV3-1; j_gene: TRBJ1-1; abundance: few; len: 17; CDR3nt: TGTGCCAGCAGCCAGGAGCTACAGTCCCCCGACAGATTTGAAGCTTTCTTT; CDR3aa: CASSQELQSPDRFEAFF
d_gene: NA; v_gene: TRBV9; j_gene: TRBJ2-7; abundance: NA; len: 16; CDR3nt: TGTGCCAGCAGCGTAGCAGACAGCTCCCTTAACTACGAGCAGTACTTC; CDR3aa: CASSVADSSLNYEQYF
d_gene: NA; v_gene: TRBV7-8; j_gene: TRBJ1-2; abundance: few; len: 13; CDR3nt: TGTGCCAGCAGCTACCGGTACGGAGATGGCTACACCTTC; CDR3aa: CASSYRYGDGYTF
d_gene: NA; v_gene: TRBV5-1; j_gene: TRBJ2-3; abundance: NA; len: 14; CDR3nt: TGCGCCAGCAGCTCCGAGATATCGGGAGATACGCAGTATTTT; CDR3aa: CASSSEISGDTQYF
d_gene: NA; v_gene: TRBV2; j_gene: TRBJ2-5; abundance: many; len: 12; CDR3nt: TGTGCCAGCAGCGCCCCCCAAGAGACCCAGTACTTC; CDR3aa: CASSAPQETQYF
d_gene: NA; v_gene: TRBV12-3/TRBV12-4; j_gene: TRBJ2-1; abundance: few; len: 15; CDR3nt: TGTGCCAGCAGACTATGGGGGGGCCAGGACAATGAGCAGTTCTTC; CDR3aa: CASRLWGGQDNEQFF
d_gene: NA; v_gene: TRBV20-1; j_gene: TRBJ1-2; abundance: many; len: 14; CDR3nt: TGCAGTGCTAGAGCGAGGGGAGGGGACTATGGCTACACCTTC; CDR3aa: CSARARGGDYGYTF
d_gene: NA; v_gene: TRBV2; j_gene: TRBJ2-7; abundance: NA; len: 12; CDR3nt: TGTGCCAGCTGGGACCAAACCTACGAGCAGTACTTC; CDR3aa: CASWDQTYEQYF
d_gene: TRBD2; v_gene: TRBV6-2/TRBV6-3; j_gene: TRBJ2-1; abundance: NA; len: 18; CDR3nt: TGTGCCAGCAGTTTCCCCCTAGGGGCGGGAGGACCTTACAATGAGCAGTTCTTC; CDR3aa: CASSFPLGAGGPYNEQFF
d_gene: NA; v_gene: TRBV10-3; j_gene: TRBJ2-3; abundance: few; len: 15; CDR3nt: TGTGCCATCAGTGTAGGGGGGGCCCACACAGATACGCAGTATTTT; CDR3aa: CAISVGGAHTDTQYF
d_gene: NA; v_gene: TRBV5-5; j_gene: TRBJ1-1; abundance: NA; len: 14; CDR3nt: TGTGCCAGCAGCAAGGACAGTCGCAACACTGAAGCTTTCTTT; CDR3aa: CASSKDSRNTEAFF
d_gene: NA; v_gene: TRBV20-1; j_gene: TRBJ2-1; abundance: NA; len: 12; CDR3nt: TGCAGTGCTAGCGAGGAGTTCCTTGAGCAGTTCTTC; CDR3aa: CSASEEFLEQFF
d_gene: NA; v_gene: TRBV27; j_gene: TRBJ1-5; abundance: NA; len: 13; CDR3nt: TGTGCCAGCAGTTTATACCCCGATCAGCCCCAGCATTTT; CDR3aa: CASSLYPDQPQHF
d_gene: NA; v_gene: TRBV20-1; j_gene: TRBJ2-1; abundance: once; len: 14; CDR3nt: TGCAGTGCTACCACACAGGGCAACTTCAATGAGCAGTTCTTC; CDR3aa: CSATTQGNFNEQFF
d_gene: NA; v_gene: TRBV29-1; j_gene: TRBJ2-3; abundance: NA; len: 11; CDR3nt: TGCAGCGCCCGGCCTACAGATACGCAGTATTTT; CDR3aa: CSARPTDTQYF
d_gene: NA; v_gene: TRBV7-2; j_gene: TRBJ2-3; abundance: NA; len: 14; CDR3nt: TGTGCCAGCAGCGCGGGAACCCCCCAAGATACGCAGTATTTT; CDR3aa: CASSAGTPQDTQYF
d_gene: TRBD2; v_gene: TRBV12-3/TRBV12-4; j_gene: TRBJ2-1; abundance: few; len: 12; CDR3nt: TGTGCCAGCGGGGGGGCCTACAATGAGCAGTTCTTC; CDR3aa: CASGGAYNEQFF